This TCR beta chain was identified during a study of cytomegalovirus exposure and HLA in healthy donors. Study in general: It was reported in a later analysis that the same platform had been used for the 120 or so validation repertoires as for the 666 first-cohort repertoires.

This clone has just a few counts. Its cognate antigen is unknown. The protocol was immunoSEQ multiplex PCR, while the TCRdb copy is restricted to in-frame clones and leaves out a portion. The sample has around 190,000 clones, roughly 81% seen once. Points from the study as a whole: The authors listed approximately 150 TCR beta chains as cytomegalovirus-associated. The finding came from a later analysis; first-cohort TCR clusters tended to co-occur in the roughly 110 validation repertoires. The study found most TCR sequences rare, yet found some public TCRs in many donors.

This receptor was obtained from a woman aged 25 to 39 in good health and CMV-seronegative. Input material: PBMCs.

The DNA for the CDR3 is TGTGCCAGTGGTGCGGGGCAGCTTAACACCGGGGAGCTGTTTTTT. This sequence encodes CASGAGQLNTGELFF. The rearrangement uses TRBV6-1 and TRBJ2-2; TRBD2 might be the D (6 bases). The CDR3 runs to 15 residues. The germline gives CDR1 MNHNS, CDR2 SASEGT. The V gene lost 9 bases and the J gene lost 2 bases, with 16 bases spanning the gap.